Below, one T cell receptor beta chain is given with its context. V shed 0 bases and J shed 3 bases, with 9 bases lying between them. Germline values: CDR1 MNHEY, CDR2 SMNVEV (reference sequence). The CDR3 consists of 15 residues. Libraries were prepared by immunoSEQ multiplex PCR; TCRdb keeps only in-frame clonotypes and omits some of them. This table has over 50,000 clones, around 87% appearing once. The entry originates in a study of blood T cell repertoires in COVID-19. This sequence was found in a man aged 55 to 70 with acute or convalescent COVID-19. The sample was peripheral blood. This chain links TRBV27 with TRBJ1-5, with a tentative D call TRBD1 (6 bases). DNA of the CDR3: TGTGCCAGCAGTTTATCCGGACAGCCCAATCAGCCCCAGCATTTT. As protein: CASSLSGQPNQPQHF.